The following is a T cell receptor (beta chain) sequence with its context. What it binds is not known. PCR primers comprised 60 Vbeta and 13 Jbeta primers. Clones were read by immunoSEQ multiplex PCR, and TCRdb kept only the in-frame ones, dropping some. This sample carries roughly 100,000 clones, roughly four fifths of them seen once, and the ten largest clones take around 7.2%. The CDR3 spans 16 residues. Germline V gives CDR1 SEHNR, CDR2 FQNEAQ (reference sequence). V was clipped by 2 bases and J by 0 bases; unmatched bases: 2. The sample is drawn from a study of cytomegalovirus exposure and HLA in healthy donors. The study, taken as a whole, reports: As was reported, the classifier diagnosed cytomegalovirus status with high specificity and sensitivity.

The chain carries TRBV7-9 and TRBJ2-3; 10 bases fit TRBD2. Material for sequencing was PBMCs. The receptor was derived from a female donor in good health and CMV-seronegative. This CDR3 reads CASSLLAGESTDTQYF. In DNA form, the CDR3 reads TGTGCCAGCAGCTTACTAGCGGGAGAAAGCACAGATACGCAGTATTTT. The variable domain in full, completed from reference TRBV7-9 and TRBJ2-3, reads DTGVSQNPRHKITKRGQNVTFRCDPISEHNRLYWYRQTLGQGPEFLTYFQNEAQLEKSRLLSDRFSAERPKGSFSTLEIQRTEQGDSAMYLCASSLLAGESTDTQYFGPGTRLTVL.